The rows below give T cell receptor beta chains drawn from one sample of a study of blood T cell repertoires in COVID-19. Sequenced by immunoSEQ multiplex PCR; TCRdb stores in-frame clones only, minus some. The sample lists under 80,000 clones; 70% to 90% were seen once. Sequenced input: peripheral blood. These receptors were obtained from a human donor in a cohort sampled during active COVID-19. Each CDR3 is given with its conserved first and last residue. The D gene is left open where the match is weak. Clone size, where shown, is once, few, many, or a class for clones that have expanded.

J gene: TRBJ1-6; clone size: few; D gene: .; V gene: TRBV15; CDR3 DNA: TGTGCCACCGGGGGCGCGCGGAATTCACCCCTCCACTTT; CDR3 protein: CATGGARNSPLHF
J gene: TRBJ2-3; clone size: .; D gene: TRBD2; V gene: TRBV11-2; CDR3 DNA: TGTGCCAGCAGCTTATATCTGGGAGGGGCGACAGATACGCAGTATTTT; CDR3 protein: CASSLYLGGATDTQYF
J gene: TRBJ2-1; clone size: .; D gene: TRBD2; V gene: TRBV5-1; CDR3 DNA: TGCGCCAGCAGCTTTACTAGCGGGGTATACAATGAGCAGTTCTTC; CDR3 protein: CASSFTSGVYNEQFF
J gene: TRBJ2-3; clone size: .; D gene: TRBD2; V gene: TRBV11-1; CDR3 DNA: TGTGCCAGCAGCTTAGCAGCGGGAGTTACAGATACGCAGTATTTT; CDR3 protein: CASSLAAGVTDTQYF
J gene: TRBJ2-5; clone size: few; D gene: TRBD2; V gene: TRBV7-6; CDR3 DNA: TGTGCCAGCAGCTGGGGACTAGCGGTCCAAGAGACCCAGTACTTC; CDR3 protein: CASSWGLAVQETQYF
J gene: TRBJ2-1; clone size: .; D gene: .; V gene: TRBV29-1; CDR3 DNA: TGCAGCGTTGAAAAAGGGACACTAAACGAGCAGTTCTTC; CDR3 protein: CSVEKGTLNEQFF
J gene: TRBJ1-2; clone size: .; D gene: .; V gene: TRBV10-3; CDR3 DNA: TGTGCCATCAAGGGAATGGGAGGGGACTATGGCTACACCTTC; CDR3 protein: CAIKGMGGDYGYTF
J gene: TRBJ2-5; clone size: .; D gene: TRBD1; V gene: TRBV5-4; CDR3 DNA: TGTGCCAGCGGCAGGGGGCGCCCTCCCAGGGAGACCCAGTACTTC; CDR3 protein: CASGRGRPPRETQYF
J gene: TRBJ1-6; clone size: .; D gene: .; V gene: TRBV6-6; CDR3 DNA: TGTGCCAGCAGTCGAGGGGAGGGTGAGAGCTCCTATAATTCACCCCTCCACTTT; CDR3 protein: CASSRGEGESSYNSPLHF
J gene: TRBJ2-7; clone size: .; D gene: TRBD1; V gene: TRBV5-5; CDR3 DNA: TGTGCCAGCAGCTTGGGGACAGGCCCTTACGAGCAGTACTTC; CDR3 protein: CASSLGTGPYEQYF
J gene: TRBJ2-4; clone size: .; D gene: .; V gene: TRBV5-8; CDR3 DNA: TGTGCCAGCAGCTTGGAAGTGGCTGGAGCCAAAAACATTCAGTACTTC; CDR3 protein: CASSLEVAGAKNIQYF
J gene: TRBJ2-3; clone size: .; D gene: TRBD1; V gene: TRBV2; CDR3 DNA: TGTGCCAGCAGTGACCGGGACAGGATAGATACGCAGTATTTT; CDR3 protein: CASSDRDRIDTQYF
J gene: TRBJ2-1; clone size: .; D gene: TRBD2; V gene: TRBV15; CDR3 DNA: TGTGCCACCAGCAGAGATGACGGACTAGCGGATGGGAGCTCCTACAATGAGCAGTTCTTC; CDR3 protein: CATSRDDGLADGSSYNEQFF
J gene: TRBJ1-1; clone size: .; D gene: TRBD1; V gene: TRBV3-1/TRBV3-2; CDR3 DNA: TGTGCCAGCAGCCAAGCCCGGACAGGGGAAGCTTTCTTT; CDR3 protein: CASSQARTGEAFF
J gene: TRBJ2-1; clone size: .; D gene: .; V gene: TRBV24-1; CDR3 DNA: TGTGCCACCAGTGATTTGAGATCGGACTCGAGCTCCTACAATGAGCAGTTCTTC; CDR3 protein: CATSDLRSDSSSYNEQFF
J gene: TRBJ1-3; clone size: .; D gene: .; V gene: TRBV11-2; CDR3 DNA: TGTGCCAGCAGCTTATTTTCCGGCTCTGGAAACACCATATATTTT; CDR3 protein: CASSLFSGSGNTIYF
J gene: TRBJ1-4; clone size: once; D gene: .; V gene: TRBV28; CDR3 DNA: TGTGCCAGCAGTTTAGTCACCGGGACTGGTAATGAAAAACTGTTTTTT; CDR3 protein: CASSLVTGTGNEKLFF
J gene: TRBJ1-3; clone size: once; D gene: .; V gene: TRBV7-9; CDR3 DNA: TGTGCCAGTATTCCACAGGGCCTAAACTCTGGAAACACCATATATTTT; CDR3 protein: CASIPQGLNSGNTIYF
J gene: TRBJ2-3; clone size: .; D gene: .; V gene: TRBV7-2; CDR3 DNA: TGTGCCAGCAGCCGACTATACACAGATACGCAGTATTTT; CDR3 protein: CASSRLYTDTQYF
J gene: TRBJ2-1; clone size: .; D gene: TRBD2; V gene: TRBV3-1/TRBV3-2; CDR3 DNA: TGTGCCAGCAGCCAAGGTACGGGGGGGGAGCAGTTCTTC; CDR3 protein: CASSQGTGGEQFF
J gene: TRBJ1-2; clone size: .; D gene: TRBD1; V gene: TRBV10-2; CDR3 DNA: TGCGCCAGCAGGGGACAGGCGGGTGGCTACACCTTC; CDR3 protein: CASRGQAGGYTF
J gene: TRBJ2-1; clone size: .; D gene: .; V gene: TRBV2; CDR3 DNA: TGTGCCAGCAGGGGAAGCGGGCACTCCTACAATGAGCAGTTCTTC; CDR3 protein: CASRGSGHSYNEQFF
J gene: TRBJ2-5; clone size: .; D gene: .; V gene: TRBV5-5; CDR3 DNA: TGTGCCAGCAGCTTGCTGAGGGAAGAGACCCAGTACTTC; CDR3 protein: CASSLLREETQYF
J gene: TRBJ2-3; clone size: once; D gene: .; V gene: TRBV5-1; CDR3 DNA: TGCGCCAGCAGCCCGGCCTTGGGGGGTACAGATACGCAGTATTTT; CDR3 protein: CASSPALGGTDTQYF
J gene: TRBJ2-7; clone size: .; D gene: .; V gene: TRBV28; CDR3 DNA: TGTGCCAGCAGTTTGCCAGGTAGCTCCTACGAGCAGTACTTC; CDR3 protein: CASSLPGSSYEQYF
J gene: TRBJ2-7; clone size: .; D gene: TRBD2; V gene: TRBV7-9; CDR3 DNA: TGTGCCAGCAGCTTAAAGTGGTCTAGCGGGAGACACGAGCAGTACTTC; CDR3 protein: CASSLKWSSGRHEQYF
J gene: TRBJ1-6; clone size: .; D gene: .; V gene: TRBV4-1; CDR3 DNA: TGCGCCAGCAGCCCGGGGAGTTTTAATTCACCCCTCCACTTT; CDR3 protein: CASSPGSFNSPLHF
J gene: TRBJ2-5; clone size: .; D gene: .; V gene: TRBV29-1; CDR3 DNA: TGCAGCACACGGACTGGACCAGAGACCCAGTACTTC; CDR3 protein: CSTRTGPETQYF
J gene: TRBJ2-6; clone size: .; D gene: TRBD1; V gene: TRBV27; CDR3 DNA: TGTGCCAGCAGTAGAACAGGGGCCCCATCTGGGGCCAACGTCCTGACTTTC; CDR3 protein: CASSRTGAPSGANVLTF
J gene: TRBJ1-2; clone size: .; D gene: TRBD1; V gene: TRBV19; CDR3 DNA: TGTGCCAGTAGTAGAGATACTGGACAGGGAGGCTATGGCTACACCTTC; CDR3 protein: CASSRDTGQGGYGYTF
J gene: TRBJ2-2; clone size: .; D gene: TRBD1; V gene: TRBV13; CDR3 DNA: TGTGCCAGCAGCCTATGGGACAGGGACGGGGAGCTGTTTTTT; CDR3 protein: CASSLWDRDGELFF
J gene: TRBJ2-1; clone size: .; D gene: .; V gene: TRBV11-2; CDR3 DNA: TGTGCCAGCAGCTATGGGAGGGGAAGAGGACAGGGCAATGAGCAGTTCTTC; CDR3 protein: CASSYGRGRGQGNEQFF
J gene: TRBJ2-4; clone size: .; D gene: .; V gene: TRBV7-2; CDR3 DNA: TGTGCCAGCAGCCTCGGAGGAACAGCCAAAAACATTCAGTACTTC; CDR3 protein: CASSLGGTAKNIQYF
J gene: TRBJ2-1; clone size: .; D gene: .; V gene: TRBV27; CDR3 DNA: TGTGCCAGCAGTTTATCCCCGGTCAGCGGGTACTCCTACAATGAGCAGTTCTTC; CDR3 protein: CASSLSPVSGYSYNEQFF
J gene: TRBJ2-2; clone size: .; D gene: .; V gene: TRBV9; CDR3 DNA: TGTGCCAGCCGTAGCCAGCCGAACACCGGGGAGCTGTTTTTT; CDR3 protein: CASRSQPNTGELFF
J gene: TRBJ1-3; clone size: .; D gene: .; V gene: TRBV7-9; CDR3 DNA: TGTGCCAGCAGTCTGGTGGCCGGAGCGGCTGGAAACACCATATATTTT; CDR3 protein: CASSLVAGAAGNTIYF
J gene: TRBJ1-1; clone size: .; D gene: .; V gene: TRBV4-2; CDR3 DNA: TGTGCCAGCAGCCAAGGAACAGGCCGAATGAACACTGAAGCTTTCTTT; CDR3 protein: CASSQGTGRMNTEAFF
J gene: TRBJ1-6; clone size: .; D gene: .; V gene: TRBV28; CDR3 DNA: TGTGCCAGCACATCACCTCAGGGGTCTTATAATTCACCCCTCCACTTT; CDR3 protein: CASTSPQGSYNSPLHF
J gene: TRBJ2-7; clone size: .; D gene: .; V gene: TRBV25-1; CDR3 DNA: TGTGCCAGCAGTGAACAGTGGGAAAACAGGGCGAACTCCTACGAGCAGTACTTC; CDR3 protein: CASSEQWENRANSYEQYF
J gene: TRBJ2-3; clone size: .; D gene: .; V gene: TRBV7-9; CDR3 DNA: TGTGCCAGCAGTCCCAAGTTACAGGGACTACCGCAGTATTTT; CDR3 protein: CASSPKLQGLPQYF
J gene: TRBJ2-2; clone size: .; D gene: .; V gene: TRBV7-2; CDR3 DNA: TGTGCCAGCAGCTTTTATCCCCGTAGCGGTAACACCGGGGAGCTGTTTTTT; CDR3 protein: CASSFYPRSGNTGELFF
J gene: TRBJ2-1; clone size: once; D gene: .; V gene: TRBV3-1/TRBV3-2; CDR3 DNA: TGTGCCAGCAGCCAACATGTCTCCCCCTCTATGAATGAGCAGTTCTTC; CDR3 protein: CASSQHVSPSMNEQFF
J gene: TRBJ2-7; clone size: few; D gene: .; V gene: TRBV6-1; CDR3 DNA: TGTGCCAGCAGTGAACGAGGTGACGGGTCCTACGAGCAGTACTTC; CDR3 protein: CASSERGDGSYEQYF
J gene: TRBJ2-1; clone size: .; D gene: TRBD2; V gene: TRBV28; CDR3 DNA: TGTGCCAGCAGCCTCGGACTAGCGGGAGACAATGAGCAGTTCTTC; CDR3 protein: CASSLGLAGDNEQFF
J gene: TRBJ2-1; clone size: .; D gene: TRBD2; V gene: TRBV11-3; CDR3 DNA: TGTGCCAGCAGCTTCCAAGGGACTAGCGGCAATGAGCAGTTCTTC; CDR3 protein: CASSFQGTSGNEQFF
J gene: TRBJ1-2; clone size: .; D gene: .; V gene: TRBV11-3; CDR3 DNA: TGTGCCAGCAGCCCCCCCGGACTGGGAGGAGGCTACACCTTC; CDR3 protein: CASSPPGLGGGYTF
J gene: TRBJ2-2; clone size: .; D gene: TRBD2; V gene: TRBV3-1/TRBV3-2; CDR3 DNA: TGTGCCAGCAGCACTAGCGGGAGTGGCACCGGGGAGCTGTTTTTT; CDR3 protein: CASSTSGSGTGELFF
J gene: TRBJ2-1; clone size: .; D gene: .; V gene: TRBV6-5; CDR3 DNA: TGTGCCAGCAGTTATGACGGGGGAGGTTCCTACAATGAGCAGTTCTTC; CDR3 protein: CASSYDGGGSYNEQFF
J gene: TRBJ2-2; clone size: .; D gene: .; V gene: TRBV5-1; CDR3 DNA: TGCGCCAGCAGAACAGAGAACACCGGGGAGCTGTTTTTT; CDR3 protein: CASRTENTGELFF
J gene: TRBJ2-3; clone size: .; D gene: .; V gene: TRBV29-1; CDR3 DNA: TGCAGCGTTGAAGGGGTATGGGCCAGTCCTTCCACAGATACGCAGTATTTT; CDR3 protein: CSVEGVWASPSTDTQYF
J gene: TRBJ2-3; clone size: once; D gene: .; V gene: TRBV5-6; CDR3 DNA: TGTGCCAGCAGCTTGGCCGTGAGCACAGATACGCAGTATTTT; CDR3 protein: CASSLAVSTDTQYF
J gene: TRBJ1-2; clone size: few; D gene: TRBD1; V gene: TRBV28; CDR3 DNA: TGTGCCAGCAGCCAAACAGGGGGCATGGACTATGGCTACACCTTC; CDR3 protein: CASSQTGGMDYGYTF
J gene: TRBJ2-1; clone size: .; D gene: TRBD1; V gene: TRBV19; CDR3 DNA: TGTGCCAGTAGTACAGACAGGGGCTATTACAATGAGCAGTTCTTC; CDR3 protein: CASSTDRGYYNEQFF